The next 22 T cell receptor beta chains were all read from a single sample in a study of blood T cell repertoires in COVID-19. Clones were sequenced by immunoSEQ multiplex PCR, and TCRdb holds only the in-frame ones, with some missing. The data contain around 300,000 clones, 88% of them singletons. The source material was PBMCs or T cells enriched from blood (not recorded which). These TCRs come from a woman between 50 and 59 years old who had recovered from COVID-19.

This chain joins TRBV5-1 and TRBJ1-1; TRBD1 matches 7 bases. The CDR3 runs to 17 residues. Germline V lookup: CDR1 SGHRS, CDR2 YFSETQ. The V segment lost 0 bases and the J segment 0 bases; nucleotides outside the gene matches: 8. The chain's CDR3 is CASSLGRDSNMNTEAFF. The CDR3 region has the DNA TGCGCCAGCAGCTTGGGTCGGGACAGCAACATGAACACTGAAGCTTTCTTT.

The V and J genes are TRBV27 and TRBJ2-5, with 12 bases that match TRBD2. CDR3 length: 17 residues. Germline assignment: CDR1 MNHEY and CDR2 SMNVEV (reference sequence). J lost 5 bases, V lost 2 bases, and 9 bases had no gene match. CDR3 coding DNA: TGTGCCAGCAGTTTAGGATCTAGCGGGAGGGCTTGGGAGACCCAGTACTTC. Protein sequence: CASSLGSSGRAWETQYF.

CDR3 nucleotides: TGTGCCAGCAGCCTACTCGGGGGGCAGGATGGCACTGAAGCTTTCTTT. Protein: CASSLLGGQDGTEAFF. V gene TRBV11-2 combines with J gene TRBJ1-1; D may be TRBD1 (6 bases). CDR3 length equals 16 residues. V lost 5 bases and J 4 bases, leaving 20 bases between the germline ends. Germline CDR1 is SGHAT and CDR2 is FQNNGV.

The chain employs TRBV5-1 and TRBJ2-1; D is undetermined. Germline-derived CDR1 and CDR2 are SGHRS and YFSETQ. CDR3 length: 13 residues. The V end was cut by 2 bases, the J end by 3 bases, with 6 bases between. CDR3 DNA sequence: TGCGCCAGCAGCTTCGACAACTACAATGAGCAGTTCTTC. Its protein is CASSFDNYNEQFF. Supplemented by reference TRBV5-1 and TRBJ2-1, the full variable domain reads KAGVTQTPRYLIKTRGQQVTLSCSPISGHRSVSWYQQTPGQGLQFLFEYFSETQRNKGNFPGRFSGRQFSNSRSEMNVSTLELGDSALYLCASSFDNYNEQFFGPGTRLTVL.

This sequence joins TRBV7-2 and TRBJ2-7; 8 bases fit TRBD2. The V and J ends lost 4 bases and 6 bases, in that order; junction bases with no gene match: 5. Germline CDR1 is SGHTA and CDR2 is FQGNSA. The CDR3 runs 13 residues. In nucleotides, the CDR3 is TGTGCCAGCAGCTCGGGACTAGGGCGCGAGCAGTACTTC. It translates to CASSSGLGREQYF.

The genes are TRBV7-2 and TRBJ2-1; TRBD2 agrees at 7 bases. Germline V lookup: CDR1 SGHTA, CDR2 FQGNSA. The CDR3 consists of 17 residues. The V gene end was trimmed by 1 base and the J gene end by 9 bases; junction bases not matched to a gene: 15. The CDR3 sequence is CASSLDPSWAGASEQFF. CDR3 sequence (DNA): TGTGCCAGCAGCTTAGACCCCTCTTGGGCGGGAGCAAGTGAGCAGTTCTTC.

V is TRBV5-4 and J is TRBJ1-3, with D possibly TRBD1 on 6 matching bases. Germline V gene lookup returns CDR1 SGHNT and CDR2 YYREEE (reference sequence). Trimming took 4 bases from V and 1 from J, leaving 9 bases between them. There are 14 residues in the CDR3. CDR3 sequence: CASSQTGSGNTIYF. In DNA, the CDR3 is TGTGCCAGCAGCCAAACAGGGTCTGGAAACACCATATATTTT.

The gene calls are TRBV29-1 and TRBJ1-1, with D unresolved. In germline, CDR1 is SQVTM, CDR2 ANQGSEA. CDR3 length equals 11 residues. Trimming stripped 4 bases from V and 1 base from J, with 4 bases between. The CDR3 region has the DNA TGCAGCGTTGGACAGAACACTGAAGCTTTCTTT. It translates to CSVGQNTEAFF.

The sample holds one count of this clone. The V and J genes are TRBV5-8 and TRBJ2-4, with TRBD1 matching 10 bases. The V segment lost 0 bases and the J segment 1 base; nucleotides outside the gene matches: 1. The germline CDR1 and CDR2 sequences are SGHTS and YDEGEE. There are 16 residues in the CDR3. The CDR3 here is CASSLGQGAAKNIQYF. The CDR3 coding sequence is TGTGCCAGCAGCTTGGGACAGGGGGCGGCCAAAAACATTCAGTACTTC.

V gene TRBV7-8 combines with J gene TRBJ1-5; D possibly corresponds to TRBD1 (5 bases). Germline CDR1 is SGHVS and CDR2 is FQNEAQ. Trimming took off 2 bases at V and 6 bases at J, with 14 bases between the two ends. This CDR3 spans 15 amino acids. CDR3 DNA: TGTGCCAGCAGCTTATCGGGGGTCACCAGTCAGCCCCAGCATTTT. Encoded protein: CASSLSGVTSQPQHF.

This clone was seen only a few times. As DNA, the CDR3 is TGTGCCAGCAGCTCCGCAGCGGGAGCTACCGAGCAGTACTTC. Residues: CASSSAAGATEQYF. This chain uses TRBV7-3 with TRBJ2-7; 8 positions match TRBD2. Germline V gene lookup returns CDR1 SGHTA and CDR2 FQGTGA. The length of the CDR3 is 14 residues. V shed 4 bases and J 6 bases; nucleotides not matched to a gene: 8.

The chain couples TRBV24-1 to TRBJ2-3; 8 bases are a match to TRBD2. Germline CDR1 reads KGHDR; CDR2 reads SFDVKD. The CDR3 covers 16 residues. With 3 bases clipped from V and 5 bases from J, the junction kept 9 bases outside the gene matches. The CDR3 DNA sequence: TGTGCCACCAGTGATCCCGGGGGGGAGGGCCAAGATACGCAGTATTTT. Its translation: CATSDPGGEGQDTQYF.

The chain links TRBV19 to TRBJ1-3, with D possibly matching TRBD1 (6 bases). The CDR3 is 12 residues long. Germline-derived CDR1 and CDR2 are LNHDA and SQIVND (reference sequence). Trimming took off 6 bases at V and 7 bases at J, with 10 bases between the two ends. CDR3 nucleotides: TGTGCCAGTAGGGACAGAGGGAACACCATATATTTT. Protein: CASRDRGNTIYF.

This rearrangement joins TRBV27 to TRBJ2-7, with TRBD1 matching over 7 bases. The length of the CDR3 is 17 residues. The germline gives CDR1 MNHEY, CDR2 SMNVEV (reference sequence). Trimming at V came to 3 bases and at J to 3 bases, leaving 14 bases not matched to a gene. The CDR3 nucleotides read TGTGCCAGCAGTTTCCCGGGACAGTCAATAGCCCGCTACGAGCAGTACTTC. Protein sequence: CASSFPGQSIARYEQYF.

The CDR3 bases are TGTGCCAGCAGCCTTCGACACGAATGGCAGTACTTC. Translating gives CASSLRHEWQYF. The rearrangement uses TRBV7-9 and TRBJ2-7, with no clear D. The CDR3 runs to 12 residues. CDR1 and CDR2 (germline): SEHNR, FQNEAQ (reference sequence). Trimming pared 5 bases from V and 9 bases from J, leaving 14 bases between.

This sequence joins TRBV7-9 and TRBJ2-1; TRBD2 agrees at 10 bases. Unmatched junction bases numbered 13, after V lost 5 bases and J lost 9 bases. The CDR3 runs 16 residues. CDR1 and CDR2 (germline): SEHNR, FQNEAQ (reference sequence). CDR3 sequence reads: CASSRLEAGGASEQFF. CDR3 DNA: TGTGCCAGCAGCCGTCTCGAAGCGGGAGGGGCCAGTGAGCAGTTCTTC.

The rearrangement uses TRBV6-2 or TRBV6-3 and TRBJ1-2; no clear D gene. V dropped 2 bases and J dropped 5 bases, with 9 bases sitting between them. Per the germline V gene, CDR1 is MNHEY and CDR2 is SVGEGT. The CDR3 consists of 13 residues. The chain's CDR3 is CASSYDGGYGYTF. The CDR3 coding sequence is TGTGCCAGCAGTTACGACGGAGGGTATGGCTACACCTTC.

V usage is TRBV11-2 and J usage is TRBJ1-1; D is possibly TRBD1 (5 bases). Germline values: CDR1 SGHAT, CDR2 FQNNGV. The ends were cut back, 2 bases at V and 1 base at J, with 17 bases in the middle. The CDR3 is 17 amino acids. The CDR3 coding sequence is TGTGCCAGCAGCTTACGAATCGGGGGTCACCAGAACACTGAAGCTTTCTTT. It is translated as CASSLRIGGHQNTEAFF.

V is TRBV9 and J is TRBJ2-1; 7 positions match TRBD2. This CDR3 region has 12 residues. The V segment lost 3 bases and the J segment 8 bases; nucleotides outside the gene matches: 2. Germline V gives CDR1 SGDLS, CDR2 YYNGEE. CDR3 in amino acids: CASSGLADEQFF. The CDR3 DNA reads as TGTGCCAGCAGCGGACTAGCTGATGAGCAGTTCTTC.

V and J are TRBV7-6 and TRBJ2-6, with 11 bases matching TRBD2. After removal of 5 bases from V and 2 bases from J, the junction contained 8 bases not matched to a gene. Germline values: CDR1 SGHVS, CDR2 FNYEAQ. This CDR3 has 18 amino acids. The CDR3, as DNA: TGTGCCAGCAGCCCTAGGACTAGCGGGTTTACTGGGGCCAACGTCCTGACTTTC. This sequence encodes CASSPRTSGFTGANVLTF.

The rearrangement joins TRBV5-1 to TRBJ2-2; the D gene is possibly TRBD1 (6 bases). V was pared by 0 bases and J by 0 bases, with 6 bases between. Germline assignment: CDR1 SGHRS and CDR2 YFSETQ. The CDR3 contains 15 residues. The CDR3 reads CASSLDRANTGELFF. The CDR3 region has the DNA TGCGCCAGCAGCTTGGACAGGGCGAACACCGGGGAGCTGTTTTTT. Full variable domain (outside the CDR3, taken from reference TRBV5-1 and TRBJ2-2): KAGVTQTPRYLIKTRGQQVTLSCSPISGHRSVSWYQQTPGQGLQFLFEYFSETQRNKGNFPGRFSGRQFSNSRSEMNVSTLELGDSALYLCASSLDRANTGELFFGEGSRLTVL.

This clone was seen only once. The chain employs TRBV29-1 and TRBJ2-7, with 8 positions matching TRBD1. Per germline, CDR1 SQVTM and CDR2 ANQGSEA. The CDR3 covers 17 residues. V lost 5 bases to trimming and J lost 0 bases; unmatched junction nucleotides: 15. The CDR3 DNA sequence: TGCAGCGTTTCTGTTGGTACCGGACAGGGAGTCTCCTACGAGCAGTACTTC. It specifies CSVSVGTGQGVSYEQYF.